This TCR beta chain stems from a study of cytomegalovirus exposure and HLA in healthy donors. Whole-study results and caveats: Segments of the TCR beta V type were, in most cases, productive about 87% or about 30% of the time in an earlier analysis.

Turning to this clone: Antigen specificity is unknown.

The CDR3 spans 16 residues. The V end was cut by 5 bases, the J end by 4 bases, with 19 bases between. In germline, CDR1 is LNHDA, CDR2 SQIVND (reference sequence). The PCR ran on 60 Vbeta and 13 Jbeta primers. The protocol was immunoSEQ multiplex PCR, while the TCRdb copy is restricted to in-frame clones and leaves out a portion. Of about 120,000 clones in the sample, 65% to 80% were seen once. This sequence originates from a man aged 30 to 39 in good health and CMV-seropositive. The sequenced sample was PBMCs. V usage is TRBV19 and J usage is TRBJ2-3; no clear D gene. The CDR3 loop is CASSPLEVMRPDTQYF. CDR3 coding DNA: TGTGCCAGTAGTCCCCTTGAGGTGATGCGGCCAGATACGCAGTATTTT.